This TCR beta chain was sequenced during a study of T cells expressing NK-cell markers. Study-wide background: The TCR beta repertoires originated in sorted CD3+CD56+NKG2C+, CD3+CD56+NKG2C- and CD3+CD56-NKG2C+ T cells. With respect to HCMV, seven of the eight sequenced donors were seropositive, and one was seronegative.

From germline, CDR1 is LNHDA and CDR2 SQIVND (reference sequence). CDR3 size: 14 residues. From its re-call of the 5' RACE reads, TCRdb lists each CDR3 protein once, without DNA. Seen in this sample are 350,000 to 500,000 distinct CDR3 sequences; the ten most common clones hold about 7.3%. Details on this clonotype: The antigen is not known.

Whole-study results and caveats: There were a handful of donors in whom these clonotypes also led the CD3+CD56-NKG2C+ fraction. Dominant NKG2C+ clonotypes accounted for about 1.0-8% of CD8+ T cells in roughly 6 donors.

The chain joins TRBV19 to TRBJ2-3; the D gene TCRdb calls, TRBD1, cannot be checked with no DNA. The TCR sequence derives from a woman aged 18 to 75 in good health. Input material: blood T cells: a sorted CD56 or NKG2C T cell subset, CD4+ or CD8+ T cells, or bulk PBMC T cells (not recorded which). CDR3 loop: CASNPTGASDTQYF. The whole variable domain, remainder taken from reference TRBV19 and TRBJ2-3, is DGGITQSPKYLFRKEGQNVTLSCEQNLNHDAMYWYRQDPGQGLRLIYYSQIVNDFQKGDIAEGYSVSREKKESFPLTVTSAQKNPTAFYLCASNPTGASDTQYFGPGTRLTVL.